Listed below are T cell receptor beta chains from one sample, sequenced in a study of blood T cell repertoires in COVID-19. Sequencing used immunoSEQ multiplex PCR; TCRdb keeps in-frame clones, though not all of them. The table lists some 200,000 clones, just under 90% of them singletons. Sequenced: peripheral blood. These receptors all stem from a man aged 18 to 29 with active or convalescent COVID-19. Both conserved end residues are part of each CDR3. Each record gives: CDR3 length, clone size, D gene, V gene, J gene, CDR3 DNA, CDR3 protein. D genes are given only for firm matches. Size is omitted from some rows. Given values are once, few, many or a class for expanded clones.

CDR3 length: 16; clone size: NA; D gene: TRBD1; V gene: TRBV5-1; J gene: TRBJ2-2; CDR3 DNA: TGCGCCAGCAGCCAATCCGGGACAGCTAACACCGGGGAGCTGTTTTTT; CDR3 protein: CASSQSGTANTGELFF
CDR3 length: 17; clone size: NA; D gene: NA; V gene: TRBV7-5; J gene: TRBJ2-7; CDR3 DNA: TGTGCCAGAAGCTACCAGTCTACGCGGGGTGGGGATAGCGAGCAGTACTTC; CDR3 protein: CARSYQSTRGGDSEQYF
CDR3 length: 13; clone size: NA; D gene: NA; V gene: TRBV7-8; J gene: TRBJ1-2; CDR3 DNA: TGTGCCAGCAGCTTAGTTCCGGACTATGGCTACACCTTC; CDR3 protein: CASSLVPDYGYTF
CDR3 length: 15; clone size: NA; D gene: NA; V gene: TRBV25-1; J gene: TRBJ2-3; CDR3 DNA: TGTGCCAGCAGTGAAGGACGGACAGTCACAGATACGCAGTATTTT; CDR3 protein: CASSEGRTVTDTQYF
CDR3 length: 12; clone size: NA; D gene: NA; V gene: TRBV2; J gene: TRBJ2-7; CDR3 DNA: TGTGCCAGCACTACCCCCCCCTCTGAGCAGTACTTC; CDR3 protein: CASTTPPSEQYF
CDR3 length: 18; clone size: NA; D gene: TRBD1; V gene: TRBV27; J gene: TRBJ1-2; CDR3 DNA: TGTGCCAGCACTCCTTTTCCCCCAGGACAGGGGGGGTTCTATGGCTACACCTTC; CDR3 protein: CASTPFPPGQGGFYGYTF
CDR3 length: 15; clone size: NA; D gene: TRBD2; V gene: TRBV19; J gene: TRBJ2-3; CDR3 DNA: TGTGCCAGTAGGGCCACGGGAGGGGCGGGAGATACGCAGTATTTT; CDR3 protein: CASRATGGAGDTQYF
CDR3 length: 13; clone size: NA; D gene: NA; V gene: TRBV28; J gene: TRBJ1-2; CDR3 DNA: TGTGCCAGCAGTCAATACGACAGCCCTCGCTACACCTTC; CDR3 protein: CASSQYDSPRYTF
CDR3 length: 17; clone size: once; D gene: TRBD2; V gene: TRBV7-9; J gene: TRBJ2-1; CDR3 DNA: TGTGCCAGCAGCTTTCAAGTGGGAGGGGTTTCATACAATGAGCAGTTCTTC; CDR3 protein: CASSFQVGGVSYNEQFF
CDR3 length: 13; clone size: NA; D gene: NA; V gene: TRBV2; J gene: TRBJ2-3; CDR3 DNA: TGTGCCAGCAGAGGGGGATACACAGATACGCAGTATTTT; CDR3 protein: CASRGGYTDTQYF
CDR3 length: 13; clone size: NA; D gene: NA; V gene: TRBV18; J gene: TRBJ1-2; CDR3 DNA: TGTGCCAGCTCACTAACGGGTTCAGAGGGCTACACCTTC; CDR3 protein: CASSLTGSEGYTF
CDR3 length: 15; clone size: few; D gene: NA; V gene: TRBV5-5; J gene: TRBJ1-4; CDR3 DNA: TGTGCCAGCAGCCCGAGTTCCGGGGAGACTGAAAAACTGTTTTTT; CDR3 protein: CASSPSSGETEKLFF
CDR3 length: 15; clone size: NA; D gene: TRBD2; V gene: TRBV5-1; J gene: TRBJ2-1; CDR3 DNA: TGCGCCAGCAGCTTGACTAGCGGAGACTACAATGAGCAGTTCTTC; CDR3 protein: CASSLTSGDYNEQFF
CDR3 length: 13; clone size: NA; D gene: TRBD1; V gene: TRBV11-3; J gene: TRBJ1-1; CDR3 DNA: TGTGCCAGCAGCTTAGCGGGACAGGTTGAAGCTTTCTTT; CDR3 protein: CASSLAGQVEAFF
CDR3 length: 15; clone size: NA; D gene: NA; V gene: TRBV16; J gene: TRBJ1-4; CDR3 DNA: TGTGCCAGCAGCCAATTCTGGGGCTCGGACGAAAAACTGTTTTTT; CDR3 protein: CASSQFWGSDEKLFF
CDR3 length: 11; clone size: NA; D gene: NA; V gene: TRBV9; J gene: TRBJ2-1; CDR3 DNA: TGTGCCAGCAGCTTGTCTAATGAGCAGTTCTTC; CDR3 protein: CASSLSNEQFF
CDR3 length: 15; clone size: once; D gene: NA; V gene: TRBV18; J gene: TRBJ2-2; CDR3 DNA: TGTGCCAGCTCACCCGGGAATTTGATGACCGGGGAGCTGTTTTTT; CDR3 protein: CASSPGNLMTGELFF
CDR3 length: 19; clone size: NA; D gene: TRBD2; V gene: TRBV9; J gene: TRBJ2-2; CDR3 DNA: TGTGCCAGCTCACGGGGACACCCCGGACTAGCGGAGAACACCGGGGAGCTGTTTTTT; CDR3 protein: CASSRGHPGLAENTGELFF